This T cell receptor (beta chain) is from a study of somatic mutations in cytotoxic T cells in rheumatoid arthritis. Study as a whole: Flow sorting yielded some V beta antibody-stained T-cell populations at nearly 100% purity, among them V beta1+ cells sequenced for TCRB.

Of note for this clone: What it binds is unknown.

CD4+ and CD8+ cells were isolated by positive magnetic bead selection, with purity checked by flow cytometry. Data came from immunoSEQ multiplex PCR; TCRdb stores just in-frame clones and leaves some out. The repertoire holds approximately 20,000 clones, with more than 65% as singletons. Trimming cost V 5 bases and J 0 bases; bases outside gene matches: 6. Germline V gene lookup returns CDR1 PRHDT and CDR2 FYEKMQ (reference sequence). This CDR3 region has 18 residues. Overall study findings and caveats: More than 20% of CD8+ cells belonged to the largest clone in about an eighth of the 65 patients. It was found that CD8+ T-cell clonality in rheumatoid arthritis patients did not differ significantly from that in age-matched healthy controls.

This clonotype was sampled from a woman aged 45-60 years in good health. This chain uses TRBV13 with TRBJ2-3; the match to TRBD2 covers 15 bases. Sequences were obtained from CD8+ T cells sorted from blood. The DNA of the CDR3 is TGTGCCAGCAGCACGGGACTAGCGGGAGGCTCTAGCACAGATACGCAGTATTTT. Protein: CASSTGLAGGSSTDTQYF.